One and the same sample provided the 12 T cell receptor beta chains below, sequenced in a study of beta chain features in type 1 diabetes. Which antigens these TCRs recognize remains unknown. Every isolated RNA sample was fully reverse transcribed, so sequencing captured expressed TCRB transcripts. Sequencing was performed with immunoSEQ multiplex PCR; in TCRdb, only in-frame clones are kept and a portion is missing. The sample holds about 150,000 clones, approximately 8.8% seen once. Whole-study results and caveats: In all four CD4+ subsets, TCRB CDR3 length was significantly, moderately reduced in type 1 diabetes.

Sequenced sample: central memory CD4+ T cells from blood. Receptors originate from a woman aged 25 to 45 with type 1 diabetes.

The CDR3 region is CASSLRTGNSYEQYF. The CDR3 DNA sequence: TGTGCCAGCAGCTTACGGACAGGGAACTCCTACGAGCAGTACTTC. The J gene is TRBJ2-7, the V gene TRBV7-8; 8 positions match TRBD1. Germline V gene data show CDR1 as SGHVS and CDR2 as FQNEAQ. The CDR3 extends over 15 amino acids. Germline trimming cut 2 bases from V and 0 bases from J; bases unmatched to any gene: 3. Drawing the rest from reference TRBV7-8 and TRBJ2-7, the complete variable domain is GAGVSQSPRYKVAKRGQDVALRCDPISGHVSLFWYQQALGQGPEFLTYFQNEAQLDKSGLPSDRFFAERPEGSVSTLKIQRTQQEDSAVYLCASSLRTGNSYEQYFGPGTRLTVT.

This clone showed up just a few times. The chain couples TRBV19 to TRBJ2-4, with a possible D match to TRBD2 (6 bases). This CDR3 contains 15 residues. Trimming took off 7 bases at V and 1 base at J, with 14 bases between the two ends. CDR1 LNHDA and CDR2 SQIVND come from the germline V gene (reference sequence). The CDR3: CASTLPEGAKNIQYF. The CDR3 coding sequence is TGTGCCAGTACCCTGCCGGAGGGGGCCAAAAACATTCAGTACTTC. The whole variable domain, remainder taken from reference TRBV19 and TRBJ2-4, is DGGITQSPKYLFRKEGQNVTLSCEQNLNHDAMYWYRQDPGQGLRLIYYSQIVNDFQKGDIAEGYSVSREKKESFPLTVTSAQKNPTAFYLCASTLPEGAKNIQYFGAGTRLSVL.

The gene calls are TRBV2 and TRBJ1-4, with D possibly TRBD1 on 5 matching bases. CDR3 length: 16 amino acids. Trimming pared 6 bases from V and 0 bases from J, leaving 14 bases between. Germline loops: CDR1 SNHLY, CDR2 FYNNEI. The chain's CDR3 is CASSVQGRTTNEKLFF. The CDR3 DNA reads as TGTGCCAGCAGCGTGCAGGGCCGAACAACTAATGAAAAACTGTTTTTT.

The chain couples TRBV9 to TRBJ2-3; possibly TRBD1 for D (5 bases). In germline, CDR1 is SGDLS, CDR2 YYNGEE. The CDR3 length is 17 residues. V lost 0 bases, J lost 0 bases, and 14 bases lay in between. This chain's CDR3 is CASSVGGARPSTDTQYF. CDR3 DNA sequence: TGTGCCAGCAGCGTAGGGGGCGCGAGGCCTAGCACAGATACGCAGTATTTT.

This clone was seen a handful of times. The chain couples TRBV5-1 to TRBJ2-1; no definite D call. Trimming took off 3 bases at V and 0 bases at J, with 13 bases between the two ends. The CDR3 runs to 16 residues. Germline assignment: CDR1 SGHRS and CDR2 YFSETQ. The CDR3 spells CASSSTGRNSYNEQFF. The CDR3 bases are TGCGCCAGCAGCTCAACGGGTCGAAACTCCTACAATGAGCAGTTCTTC.

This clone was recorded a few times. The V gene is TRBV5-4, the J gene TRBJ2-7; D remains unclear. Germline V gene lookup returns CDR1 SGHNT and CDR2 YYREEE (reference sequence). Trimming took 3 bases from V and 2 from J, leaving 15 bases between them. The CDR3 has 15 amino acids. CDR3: CASSSKGGAAYEQYF. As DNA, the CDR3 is TGTGCCAGCAGCTCCAAAGGCGGTGCGGCCTACGAGCAGTACTTC. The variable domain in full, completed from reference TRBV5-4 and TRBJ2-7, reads ETGVTQSPTHLIKTRGQQVTLRCSSQSGHNTVSWYQQALGQGPQFIFQYYREEENGRGNFPPRFSGLQFPNYSSELNVNALELDDSALYLCASSSKGGAAYEQYFGPGTRLTVT.

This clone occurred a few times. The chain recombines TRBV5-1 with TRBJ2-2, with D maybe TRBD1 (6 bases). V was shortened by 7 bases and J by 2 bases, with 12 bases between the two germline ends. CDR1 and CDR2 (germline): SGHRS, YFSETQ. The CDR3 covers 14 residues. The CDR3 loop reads CASGPGQNTGELFF. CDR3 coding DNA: TGCGCCAGCGGCCCGGGACAAAACACCGGGGAGCTGTTTTTT.

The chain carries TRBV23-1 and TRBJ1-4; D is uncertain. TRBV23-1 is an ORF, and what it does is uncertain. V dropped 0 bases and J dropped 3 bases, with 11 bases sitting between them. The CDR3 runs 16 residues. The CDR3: CASSQSRSNSNEKLFF. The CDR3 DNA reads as TGCGCCAGCAGTCAATCGCGGAGCAATTCTAATGAAAAACTGTTTTTT.

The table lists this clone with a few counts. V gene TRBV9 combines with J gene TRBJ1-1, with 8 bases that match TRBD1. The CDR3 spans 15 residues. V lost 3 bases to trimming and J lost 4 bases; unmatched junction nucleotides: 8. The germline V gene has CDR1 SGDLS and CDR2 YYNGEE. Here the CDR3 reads CASSELTGAGTEAFF. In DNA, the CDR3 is TGTGCCAGCAGCGAACTGACAGGGGCTGGCACTGAAGCTTTCTTT.

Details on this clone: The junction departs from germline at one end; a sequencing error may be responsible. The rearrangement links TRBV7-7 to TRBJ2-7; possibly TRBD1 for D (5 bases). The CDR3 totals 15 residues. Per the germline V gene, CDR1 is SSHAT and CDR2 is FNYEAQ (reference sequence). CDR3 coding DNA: TGTGCTAGCAGCTTAGGGTTTGGACAATTACAAGAGCAGTACTTC. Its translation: CASSLGFGQLQEQYF.

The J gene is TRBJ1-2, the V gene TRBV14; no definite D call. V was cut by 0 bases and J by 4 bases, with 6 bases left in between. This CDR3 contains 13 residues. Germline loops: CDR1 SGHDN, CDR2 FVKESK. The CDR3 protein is CASSQEMSYGYTF. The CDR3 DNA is TGTGCCAGCAGCCAAGAAATGAGCTATGGCTACACCTTC.

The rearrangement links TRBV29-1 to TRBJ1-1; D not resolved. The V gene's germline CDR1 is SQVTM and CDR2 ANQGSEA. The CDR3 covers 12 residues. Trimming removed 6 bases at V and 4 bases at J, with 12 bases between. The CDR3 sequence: CSVADFGTEAFF. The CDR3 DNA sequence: TGCAGCGTGGCTGACTTCGGCACTGAAGCTTTCTTT.